These T cell receptor beta chains were read from a single sample in a study of shared clonotypes between healthy human individuals. Data came from immunoSEQ multiplex PCR; TCRdb stores just in-frame clones and leaves some out. The sample carries about 2.5 million clones, under 95% recorded once. Material for sequencing was naive CD4+ T cells from PBMCs. These receptors all stem from a man younger than 35 in good health. Some clones in this sample may be carry-over from other donors' samples. Each CDR3 is given with its conserved first and last residue. The D gene is left open where the match is weak. Not all rows give a size; the values are once, few, many and, for expanded clones, a class.

d_call: TRBD2; cdr3_length: 15; clone_size: .; j_call: TRBJ2-5; v_call: TRBV5-1; cdr3_aa: CASSLEIAGGETQYF; cdr3_nt: TGCGCCAGCAGCTTGGAGATAGCGGGGGGAGAGACCCAGTACTTC
d_call: .; cdr3_length: 14; clone_size: .; j_call: TRBJ1-5; v_call: TRBV28; cdr3_aa: CASSFSTGHQPQHF; cdr3_nt: TGTGCCAGCAGTTTTAGTACAGGGCATCAGCCCCAGCATTTT
d_call: .; cdr3_length: 14; clone_size: .; j_call: TRBJ2-7; v_call: TRBV5-5; cdr3_aa: CASSYLGRTYEQYF; cdr3_nt: TGTGCCAGCAGCTACCTAGGACGGACCTACGAGCAGTACTTC
d_call: .; cdr3_length: 13; clone_size: .; j_call: TRBJ1-2; v_call: TRBV7-3; cdr3_aa: CASSSLTGGGYTF; cdr3_nt: TGTGCCAGCAGCTCCCTCACGGGTGGAGGCTACACCTTC
d_call: TRBD2; cdr3_length: 13; clone_size: .; j_call: TRBJ2-7; v_call: TRBV29-1; cdr3_aa: CSVVSSGSEEQYF; cdr3_nt: TGCAGCGTTGTGTCTAGCGGGTCCGAAGAGCAGTACTTC
d_call: TRBD1; cdr3_length: 14; clone_size: .; j_call: TRBJ1-4; v_call: TRBV5-4; cdr3_aa: CASSLSGGHEKLFF; cdr3_nt: TGTGCCAGCAGCTTGTCAGGGGGCCATGAAAAACTGTTTTTT
d_call: TRBD1; cdr3_length: 14; clone_size: .; j_call: TRBJ2-7; v_call: TRBV6-4; cdr3_aa: CASRPDRSSYEQYF; cdr3_nt: TGTGCCAGCAGGCCGGACAGGAGCTCCTACGAGCAGTACTTC
d_call: .; cdr3_length: 12; clone_size: .; j_call: TRBJ1-2; v_call: TRBV5-1; cdr3_aa: CASSLGDYGYTF; cdr3_nt: TGCGCCAGCAGCTTGGGTGACTATGGCTACACCTTC
d_call: .; cdr3_length: 14; clone_size: .; j_call: TRBJ2-7; v_call: TRBV28; cdr3_aa: CASSLAGGNYEQYF; cdr3_nt: TGTGCCAGCAGTTTGGCTGGCGGGAACTACGAGCAGTACTTC
d_call: TRBD1; cdr3_length: 14; clone_size: .; j_call: TRBJ2-5; v_call: TRBV14; cdr3_aa: CASSRLGGRETQYF; cdr3_nt: TGTGCCAGCAGCCGTTTAGGGGGCAGGGAGACCCAGTACTTC
d_call: .; cdr3_length: 13; clone_size: .; j_call: TRBJ2-1; v_call: TRBV9; cdr3_aa: CASSVVWGDEQFF; cdr3_nt: TGTGCCAGCAGCGTAGTCTGGGGGGATGAGCAGTTCTTC
d_call: .; cdr3_length: 13; clone_size: .; j_call: TRBJ2-7; v_call: TRBV6-1; cdr3_aa: CASSEVGESEQYF; cdr3_nt: TGTGCCAGCAGTGAAGTCGGCGAAAGCGAGCAGTACTTC
d_call: .; cdr3_length: 17; clone_size: .; j_call: TRBJ2-1; v_call: TRBV27; cdr3_aa: CASSLSAILLGANEQFF; cdr3_nt: TGTGCCAGCAGTTTATCCGCCATATTGTTAGGGGCCAATGAGCAGTTCTTC
d_call: .; cdr3_length: 13; clone_size: .; j_call: TRBJ2-1; v_call: TRBV19; cdr3_aa: CASSSEDRNEQFF; cdr3_nt: TGTGCCAGTAGCAGCGAGGATAGGAATGAGCAGTTCTTC
d_call: .; cdr3_length: 14; clone_size: once; j_call: TRBJ2-7; v_call: TRBV4-1; cdr3_aa: CASSPGRMPYEQYF; cdr3_nt: TGCGCCAGTTCCCCCGGACGGATGCCCTACGAGCAGTACTTC
d_call: TRBD2; cdr3_length: 16; clone_size: .; j_call: TRBJ2-3; v_call: TRBV5-4; cdr3_aa: CASSSVAGGPGDTQYF; cdr3_nt: TGTGCCAGCAGCTCGGTAGCGGGAGGGCCAGGAGATACGCAGTATTTT
d_call: .; cdr3_length: 16; clone_size: .; j_call: TRBJ2-1; v_call: TRBV5-8; cdr3_aa: CASSFLAVTQYNEQFF; cdr3_nt: TGTGCCAGCAGCTTTTTGGCGGTTACCCAGTACAATGAGCAGTTCTTC
d_call: .; cdr3_length: 14; clone_size: .; j_call: TRBJ2-5; v_call: TRBV6-5; cdr3_aa: CASTPRQAGETQYF; cdr3_nt: TGTGCCAGCACTCCCAGACAGGCGGGCGAGACCCAGTACTTC
d_call: .; cdr3_length: 14; clone_size: .; j_call: TRBJ2-7; v_call: TRBV4-1; cdr3_aa: CASSRLPVSYEQYF; cdr3_nt: TGCGCCAGCAGCCGGTTACCGGTTTCCTACGAGCAGTACTTC
d_call: TRBD1; cdr3_length: 18; clone_size: .; j_call: TRBJ1-4; v_call: TRBV11-3; cdr3_aa: CASSLEGTGFIRNEKLFF; cdr3_nt: TGTGCCAGCAGCTTAGAAGGGACAGGGTTTATCCGGAATGAAAAACTGTTTTTT
d_call: .; cdr3_length: 11; clone_size: .; j_call: TRBJ2-5; v_call: TRBV29-1; cdr3_aa: CSVSSLKTQYF; cdr3_nt: TGCAGCGTTTCCAGCTTAAAGACCCAGTACTTC
d_call: TRBD1; cdr3_length: 16; clone_size: .; j_call: TRBJ1-5; v_call: TRBV7-9; cdr3_aa: CASSSSGTGVNQPQHF; cdr3_nt: TGTGCCAGCAGCTCTTCCGGGACAGGGGTTAATCAGCCCCAGCATTTT
d_call: .; cdr3_length: 13; clone_size: .; j_call: TRBJ2-7; v_call: TRBV5-1; cdr3_aa: CASSFEDSYEQYF; cdr3_nt: TGCGCCAGCAGCTTTGAGGACAGTTACGAGCAGTACTTC
d_call: TRBD2; cdr3_length: 15; clone_size: .; j_call: TRBJ2-1; v_call: TRBV7-8; cdr3_aa: CASSSGAGAYNEQFF; cdr3_nt: TGTGCCAGCAGCTCCGGGGCGGGAGCGTACAATGAGCAGTTCTTC
d_call: .; cdr3_length: 14; clone_size: .; j_call: TRBJ1-2; v_call: TRBV5-1; cdr3_aa: CASSLARTEYGYTF; cdr3_nt: TGCGCCAGCAGCTTGGCCCGGACAGAATATGGCTACACCTTC
d_call: .; cdr3_length: 15; clone_size: .; j_call: TRBJ2-5; v_call: TRBV7-7; cdr3_aa: CASGDFRGTQETQYF; cdr3_nt: TGTGCCAGCGGGGACTTCAGGGGGACCCAAGAGACCCAGTACTTC
d_call: .; cdr3_length: 14; clone_size: few; j_call: TRBJ1-5; v_call: TRBV25-1; cdr3_aa: CASSEQGSMQPQHF; cdr3_nt: TGTGCCAGCAGTGAACAGGGTAGTATGCAGCCCCAGCATTTT
d_call: .; cdr3_length: 15; clone_size: .; j_call: TRBJ1-3; v_call: TRBV4-1; cdr3_aa: CASSQGATYGNTIYF; cdr3_nt: TGCGCCAGCAGCCAAGGGGCCACCTACGGAAACACCATATATTTT
d_call: .; cdr3_length: 15; clone_size: .; j_call: TRBJ1-1; v_call: TRBV11-2; cdr3_aa: CASSFAQGWNTEAFF; cdr3_nt: TGTGCCAGCAGCTTCGCACAGGGATGGAACACTGAAGCTTTCTTT
d_call: .; cdr3_length: 15; clone_size: .; j_call: TRBJ1-1; v_call: TRBV5-4; cdr3_aa: CASSQDPNGGTEAFF; cdr3_nt: TGTGCCAGCAGCCAAGACCCAAACGGAGGCACTGAAGCTTTCTTT
d_call: TRBD2; cdr3_length: 15; clone_size: .; j_call: TRBJ2-1; v_call: TRBV19; cdr3_aa: CASGKQPSGRAEQFF; cdr3_nt: TGTGCCAGTGGTAAACAGCCTAGCGGGAGGGCTGAGCAGTTCTTC
d_call: .; cdr3_length: 16; clone_size: .; j_call: TRBJ1-1; v_call: TRBV28; cdr3_aa: CASSPLVGARGTEAFF; cdr3_nt: TGTGCCAGCAGTCCTCTCGTGGGGGCCAGGGGCACTGAAGCTTTCTTT
d_call: TRBD2; cdr3_length: 15; clone_size: .; j_call: TRBJ2-1; v_call: TRBV30; cdr3_aa: CAWSGGGGPYNEQFF; cdr3_nt: TGTGCCTGGAGTGGGGGGGGAGGGCCTTACAATGAGCAGTTCTTC
d_call: .; cdr3_length: 15; clone_size: .; j_call: TRBJ2-3; v_call: TRBV5-6; cdr3_aa: CASSTPGRSTDTQYF; cdr3_nt: TGTGCCAGCAGCACGCCGGGACGGAGCACAGATACGCAGTATTTT
d_call: .; cdr3_length: 14; clone_size: .; j_call: TRBJ2-1; v_call: TRBV19; cdr3_aa: CASSIRQGSNEQFF; cdr3_nt: TGTGCCAGTAGTATAAGGCAGGGGAGCAATGAGCAGTTCTTC
d_call: .; cdr3_length: 18; clone_size: once; j_call: TRBJ2-2; v_call: TRBV14; cdr3_aa: CASSQGSRWGRDTGELFF; cdr3_nt: TGTGCCAGCAGCCAAGGTTCTCGGTGGGGACGGGACACCGGGGAGCTGTTTTTT
d_call: .; cdr3_length: 11; clone_size: .; j_call: TRBJ2-7; v_call: TRBV28; cdr3_aa: CASNSAYEQYF; cdr3_nt: TGTGCCAGCAATAGCGCCTACGAGCAGTACTTC
d_call: .; cdr3_length: 16; clone_size: .; j_call: TRBJ2-1; v_call: TRBV5-1; cdr3_aa: CASSDPLSSGYNEQFF; cdr3_nt: TGCGCCAGCAGCGACCCACTAAGTTCGGGATACAATGAGCAGTTCTTC
d_call: .; cdr3_length: 14; clone_size: .; j_call: TRBJ2-1; v_call: TRBV7-2; cdr3_aa: CASSANRIPNEQFF; cdr3_nt: TGTGCCAGCAGCGCAAACCGTATTCCCAATGAGCAGTTCTTC
d_call: .; cdr3_length: 15; clone_size: .; j_call: TRBJ2-4; v_call: TRBV18; cdr3_aa: CASSPIQGKGNIQYF; cdr3_nt: TGTGCCAGCTCACCCATACAGGGAAAGGGAAACATTCAGTACTTC
d_call: .; cdr3_length: 17; clone_size: .; j_call: TRBJ2-5; v_call: TRBV4-2; cdr3_aa: CASSQEGGEEVQETQYF; cdr3_nt: TGTGCCAGCAGCCAAGAAGGAGGGGAGGAGGTCCAAGAGACCCAGTACTTC
d_call: TRBD1; cdr3_length: 13; clone_size: once; j_call: TRBJ2-2; v_call: TRBV29-1; cdr3_aa: CSVNRGRTGELFF; cdr3_nt: TGCAGCGTTAACAGGGGGCGGACCGGGGAGCTGTTTTTT
d_call: TRBD2; cdr3_length: 16; clone_size: .; j_call: TRBJ2-2; v_call: TRBV9; cdr3_aa: CASSVGWREATGELFF; cdr3_nt: TGTGCCAGCAGCGTAGGCTGGCGGGAGGCCACCGGGGAGCTGTTTTTT
d_call: TRBD1; cdr3_length: 15; clone_size: .; j_call: TRBJ1-1; v_call: TRBV7-9; cdr3_aa: CASSWDRGGFTEAFF; cdr3_nt: TGTGCCAGCAGCTGGGACAGGGGAGGATTCACTGAAGCTTTCTTT
d_call: .; cdr3_length: 15; clone_size: .; j_call: TRBJ2-5; v_call: TRBV7-8; cdr3_aa: CASSLVNRDEETQYF; cdr3_nt: TGTGCCAGCAGCTTAGTAAATCGGGACGAAGAGACCCAGTACTTC
d_call: .; cdr3_length: 13; clone_size: .; j_call: TRBJ1-1; v_call: TRBV7-2; cdr3_aa: CASSPPMNTEAFF; cdr3_nt: TGTGCCAGCAGCCCACCTATGAACACTGAAGCTTTCTTT
d_call: .; cdr3_length: 16; clone_size: .; j_call: TRBJ1-1; v_call: TRBV5-1; cdr3_aa: CASSLVSAANLKGAFF; cdr3_nt: TGCGCCAGCAGCTTGGTTTCGGCCGCAAACTTAAAGGGAGCTTTCTTT
d_call: TRBD2; cdr3_length: 16; clone_size: .; j_call: TRBJ2-5; v_call: TRBV11-2; cdr3_aa: CASSSNSGASQETQYF; cdr3_nt: TGTGCCAGCAGCTCTAATAGCGGGGCCTCCCAAGAGACCCAGTACTTC
d_call: .; cdr3_length: 14; clone_size: .; j_call: TRBJ2-1; v_call: TRBV12-5; cdr3_aa: CASARSPGYNEQFF; cdr3_nt: TGTGCTAGTGCCCGGTCACCGGGCTACAATGAGCAGTTCTTC
d_call: .; cdr3_length: 16; clone_size: .; j_call: TRBJ1-2; v_call: TRBV27; cdr3_aa: CASSSFPPAGRYGYTF; cdr3_nt: TGTGCCAGCAGTAGTTTCCCCCCAGCAGGGAGATATGGCTACACCTTC
d_call: .; cdr3_length: 13; clone_size: .; j_call: TRBJ2-7; v_call: TRBV6-1; cdr3_aa: CASKRGTLYEQYF; cdr3_nt: TGTGCCAGCAAGCGCGGGACCCTCTACGAGCAGTACTTC